Given below is one T cell receptor (beta chain) in context. Antigen unknown. The sample belongs to a study of T cell responses to AZD1222 COVID-19 vaccine. General study findings and limits: Clonal diversity may have been underestimated, and the donors were mostly white British, with more females than males. Only 5 or 6 people who got AZD1222 tested seropositive at baseline. There were repertoire samples only from the period after the peak T cell response. Spike regions recognized by vaccine-associated CD4 TCRs spanned the protein, led by 160-218 and 743-854.

TCRdb's table, derived via immunoSEQ multiplex PCR, lists solely in-frame clones and lacks some. The sample holds about 130,000 clones, 92% seen once. The CDR3 covers 13 residues. Per the germline V gene, CDR1 is MDHEN and CDR2 is SYDVKM. Trimming removed 2 bases from V and 2 bases from J, with 7 bases in between. The chain employs TRBV28 and TRBJ2-7, with D tentatively TRBD1 (5 bases). Sequenced here: peripheral blood, sampled on day 0 of AZD1222 vaccination. This TCR was sampled from an adult in good health. For the CDR3, the DNA is TGTGCCAGCAGTTTAGACAGCCCCTACGAGCAGTACTTC. This sequence encodes CASSLDSPYEQYF.